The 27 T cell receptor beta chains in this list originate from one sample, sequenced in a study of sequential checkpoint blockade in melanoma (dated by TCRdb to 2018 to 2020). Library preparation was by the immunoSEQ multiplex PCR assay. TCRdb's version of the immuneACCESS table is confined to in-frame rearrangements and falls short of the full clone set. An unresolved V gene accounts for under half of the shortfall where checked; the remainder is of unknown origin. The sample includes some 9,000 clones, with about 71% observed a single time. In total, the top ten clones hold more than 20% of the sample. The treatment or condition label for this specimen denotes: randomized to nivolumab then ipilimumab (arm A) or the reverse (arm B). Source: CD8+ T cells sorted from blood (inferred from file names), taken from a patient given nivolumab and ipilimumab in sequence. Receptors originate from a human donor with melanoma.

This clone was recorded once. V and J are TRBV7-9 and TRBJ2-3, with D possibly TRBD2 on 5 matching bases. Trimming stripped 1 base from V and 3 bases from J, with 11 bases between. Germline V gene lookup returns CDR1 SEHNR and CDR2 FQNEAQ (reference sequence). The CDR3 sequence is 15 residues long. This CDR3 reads CASSLVGEPTDTQYF. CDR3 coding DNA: TGTGCCAGCAGCTTAGTGGGAGAACCGACAGATACGCAGTATTTT.

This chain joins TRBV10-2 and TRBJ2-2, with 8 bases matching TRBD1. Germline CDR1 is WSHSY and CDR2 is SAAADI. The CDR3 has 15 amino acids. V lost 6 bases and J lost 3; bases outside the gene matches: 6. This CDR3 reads CASRLGQGDTGELFF. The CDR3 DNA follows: TGCGCCAGCAGGCTCGGACAGGGCGACACCGGGGAGCTGTTTTTT.

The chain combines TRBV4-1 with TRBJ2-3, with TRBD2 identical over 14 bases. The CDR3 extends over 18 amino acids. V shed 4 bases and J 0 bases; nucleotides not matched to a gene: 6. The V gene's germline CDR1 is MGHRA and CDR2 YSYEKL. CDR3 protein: CASSPRTSGGYSTDTQYF. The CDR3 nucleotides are TGCGCCAGCAGCCCCCGGACTAGCGGGGGGTATAGCACAGATACGCAGTATTTT.

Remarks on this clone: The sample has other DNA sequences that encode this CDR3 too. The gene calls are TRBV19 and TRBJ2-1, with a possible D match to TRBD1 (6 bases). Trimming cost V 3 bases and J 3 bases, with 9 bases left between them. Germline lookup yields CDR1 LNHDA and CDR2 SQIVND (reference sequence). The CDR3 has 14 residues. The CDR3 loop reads CASSIGGDYNEQFF. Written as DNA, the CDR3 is TGTGCCAGTAGTATTGGGGGCGACTACAATGAGCAGTTCTTC.

CDR3 nucleotide sequence: TGTGCCACCAGCTTGACTAGCGGGTTTACCTACGAGCAGTACTTC. This encodes CATSLTSGFTYEQYF. V and J are TRBV15 and TRBJ2-7; 10 positions agree with TRBD2. V gave up 5 bases and J gave up 2 bases; unmatched junction bases: 6. Germline CDR1 is LNHNV and CDR2 is YYDKDF (reference sequence). This CDR3 spans 15 amino acids.

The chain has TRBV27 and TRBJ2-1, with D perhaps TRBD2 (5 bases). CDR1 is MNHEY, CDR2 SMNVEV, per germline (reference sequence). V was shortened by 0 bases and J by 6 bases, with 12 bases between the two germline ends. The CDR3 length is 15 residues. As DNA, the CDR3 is TGTGCCAGCAGTTTATCCCAAACTAGTCCCAATGAGCAGTTCTTC. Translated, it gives CASSLSQTSPNEQFF.

Written as DNA, the CDR3 is TGTGCCAGCAGCTTAGAGAACAGTGATGGCTACACCTTC. Translated, it gives CASSLENSDGYTF. The chain joins TRBV7-9 to TRBJ1-2; D gene ambiguous. The V end was cut by 1 base, the J end by 6 bases, with 9 bases between. The CDR3 runs 13 residues. The germline V gene has CDR1 SEHNR and CDR2 FQNEAQ (reference sequence).

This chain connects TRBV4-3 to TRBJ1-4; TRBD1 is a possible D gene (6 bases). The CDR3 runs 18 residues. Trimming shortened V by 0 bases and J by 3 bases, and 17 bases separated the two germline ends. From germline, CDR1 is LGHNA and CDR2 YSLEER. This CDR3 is CASSQDLQGARANEKLFF. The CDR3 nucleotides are TGCGCCAGCAGCCAAGATCTACAGGGCGCCCGGGCTAATGAAAAACTGTTTTTT.

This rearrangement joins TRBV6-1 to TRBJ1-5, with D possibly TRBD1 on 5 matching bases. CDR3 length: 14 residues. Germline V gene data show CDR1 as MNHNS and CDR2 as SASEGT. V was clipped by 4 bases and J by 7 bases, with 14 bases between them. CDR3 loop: CASSGGVGGQPQHF. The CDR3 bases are TGTGCCAGCAGTGGAGGGGTCGGGGGACAGCCCCAGCATTTT.

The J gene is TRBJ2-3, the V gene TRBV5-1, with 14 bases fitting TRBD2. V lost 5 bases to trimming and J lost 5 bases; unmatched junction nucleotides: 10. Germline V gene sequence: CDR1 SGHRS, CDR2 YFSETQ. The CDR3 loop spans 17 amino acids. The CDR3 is CASRSRSGTSGGDTQYF. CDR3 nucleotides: TGCGCCAGCAGATCGCGTTCCGGGACTAGCGGGGGAGATACGCAGTATTTT.

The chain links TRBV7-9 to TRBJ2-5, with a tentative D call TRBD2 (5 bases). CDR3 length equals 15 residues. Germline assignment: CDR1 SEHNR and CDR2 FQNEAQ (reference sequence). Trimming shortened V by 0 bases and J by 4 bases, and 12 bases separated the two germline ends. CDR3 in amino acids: CASSLAPRAGETQYF. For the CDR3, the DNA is TGTGCCAGCAGCTTAGCGCCGAGGGCCGGAGAGACCCAGTACTTC.

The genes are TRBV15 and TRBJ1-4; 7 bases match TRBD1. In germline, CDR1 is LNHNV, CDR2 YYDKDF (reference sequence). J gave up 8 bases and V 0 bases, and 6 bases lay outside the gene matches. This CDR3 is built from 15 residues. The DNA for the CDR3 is TGTGCCACCAGCAGAGATCAGGGGGTTGGGGAAAAACTGTTTTTT. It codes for CATSRDQGVGEKLFF.

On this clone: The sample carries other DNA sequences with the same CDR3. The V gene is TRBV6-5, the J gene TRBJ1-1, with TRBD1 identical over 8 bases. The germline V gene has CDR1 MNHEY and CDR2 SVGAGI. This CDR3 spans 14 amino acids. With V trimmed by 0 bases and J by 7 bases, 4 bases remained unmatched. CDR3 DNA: TGTGCCAGCAGTTACTCTCAGGGGGCTGGTGAAGCTTTCTTT. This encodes CASSYSQGAGEAFF.

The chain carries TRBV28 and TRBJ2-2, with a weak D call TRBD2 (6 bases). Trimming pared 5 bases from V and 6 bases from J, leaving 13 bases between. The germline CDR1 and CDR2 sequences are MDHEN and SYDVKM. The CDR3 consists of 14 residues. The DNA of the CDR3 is TGTGCCAGCAGTCCCCCCAGGGAGGCCGGGGAGCTGTTTTTT. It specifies CASSPPREAGELFF.

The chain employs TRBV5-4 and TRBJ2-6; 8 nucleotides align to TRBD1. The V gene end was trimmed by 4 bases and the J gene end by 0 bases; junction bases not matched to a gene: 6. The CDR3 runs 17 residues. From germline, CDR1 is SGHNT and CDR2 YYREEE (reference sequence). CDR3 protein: CASSGWTGRSGANVLTF. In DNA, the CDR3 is TGTGCCAGCAGCGGGTGGACAGGGCGCTCTGGGGCCAACGTCCTGACTTTC. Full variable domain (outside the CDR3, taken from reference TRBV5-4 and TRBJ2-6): ETGVTQSPTHLIKTRGQQVTLRCSSQSGHNTVSWYQQALGQGPQFIFQYYREEENGRGNFPPRFSGLQFPNYSSELNVNALELDDSALYLCASSGWTGRSGANVLTFGAGSRLTVL.

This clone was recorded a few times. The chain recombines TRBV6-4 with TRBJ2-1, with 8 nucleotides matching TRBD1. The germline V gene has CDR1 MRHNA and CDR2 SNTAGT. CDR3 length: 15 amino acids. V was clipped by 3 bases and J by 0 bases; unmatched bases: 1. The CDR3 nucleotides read TGTGCCAGCAGTGAAGGACAGGGCTCCTACAATGAGCAGTTCTTC. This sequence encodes CASSEGQGSYNEQFF.

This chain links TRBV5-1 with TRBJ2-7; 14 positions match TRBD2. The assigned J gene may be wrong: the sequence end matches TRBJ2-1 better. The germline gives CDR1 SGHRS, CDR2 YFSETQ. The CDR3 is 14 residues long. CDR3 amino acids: CASSGGLAGDEQFF. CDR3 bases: TGCGCCAGCAGCGGGGGACTAGCGGGAGATGAGCAGTTCTTC.

The CDR3 DNA follows: TGTGCCAGCAGCTTGGTGGACAGGGGAAACGAGCAGTACTTC. Translation: CASSLVDRGNEQYF. This rearrangement joins TRBV5-4 to TRBJ2-7, with 9 nucleotides matching TRBD1. The CDR3 is 14 amino acids. The V gene end was trimmed by 0 bases and the J gene end by 5 bases; junction bases not matched to a gene: 3. CDR1 and CDR2 (germline): SGHNT, YYREEE (reference sequence).

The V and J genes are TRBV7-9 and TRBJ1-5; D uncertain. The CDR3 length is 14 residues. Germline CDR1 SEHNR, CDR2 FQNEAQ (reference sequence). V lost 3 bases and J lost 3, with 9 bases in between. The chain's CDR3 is CASSFSESNQPQHF. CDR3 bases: TGTGCCAGCAGCTTTAGCGAGTCCAATCAGCCCCAGCATTTT. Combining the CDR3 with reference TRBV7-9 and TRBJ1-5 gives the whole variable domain DTGVSQNPRHKITKRGQNVTFRCDPISEHNRLYWYRQTLGQGPEFLTYFQNEAQLEKSRLLSDRFSAERPKGSFSTLEIQRTEQGDSAMYLCASSFSESNQPQHFGDGTRLSIL.

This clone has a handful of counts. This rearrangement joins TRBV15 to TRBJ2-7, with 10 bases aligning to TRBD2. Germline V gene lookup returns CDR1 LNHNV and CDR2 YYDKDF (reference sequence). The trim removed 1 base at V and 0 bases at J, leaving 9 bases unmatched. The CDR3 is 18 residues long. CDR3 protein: CATSRGDTSGARSYEQYF. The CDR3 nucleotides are TGTGCCACCAGCAGAGGGGACACTAGCGGGGCCCGCTCCTACGAGCAGTACTTC.

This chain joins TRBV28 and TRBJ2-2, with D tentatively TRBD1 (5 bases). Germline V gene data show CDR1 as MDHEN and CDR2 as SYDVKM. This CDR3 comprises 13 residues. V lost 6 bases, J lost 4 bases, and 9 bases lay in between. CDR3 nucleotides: TGTGCCAGCAGCCCAGGGTTCACCGGGGAGCTGTTTTTT. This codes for CASSPGFTGELFF.

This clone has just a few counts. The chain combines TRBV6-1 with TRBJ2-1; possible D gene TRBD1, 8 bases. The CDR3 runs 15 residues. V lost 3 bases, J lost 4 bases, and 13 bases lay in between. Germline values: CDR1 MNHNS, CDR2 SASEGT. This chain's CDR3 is CASSEYRGGYNEQFF. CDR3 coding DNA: TGTGCCAGCAGTGAGTACAGGGGGGGATACAATGAGCAGTTCTTC.

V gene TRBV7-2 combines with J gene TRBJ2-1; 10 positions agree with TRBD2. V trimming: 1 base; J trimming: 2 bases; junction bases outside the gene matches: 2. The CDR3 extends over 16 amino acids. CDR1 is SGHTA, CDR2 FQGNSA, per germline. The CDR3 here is CASSLESGGAYNEQFF. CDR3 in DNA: TGTGCCAGCAGCTTAGAAAGCGGGGGGGCCTACAATGAGCAGTTCTTC.

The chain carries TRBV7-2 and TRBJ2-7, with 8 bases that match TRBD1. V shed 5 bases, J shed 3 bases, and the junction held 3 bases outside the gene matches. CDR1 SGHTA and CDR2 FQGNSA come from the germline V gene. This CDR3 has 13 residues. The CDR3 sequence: CASSTGTGYEQYF. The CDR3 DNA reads TGTGCCAGCAGCACCGGGACAGGCTACGAGCAGTACTTC. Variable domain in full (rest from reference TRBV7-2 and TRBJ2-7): GAGVSQSPSNKVTEKGKDVELRCDPISGHTALYWYRQSLGQGLEFLIYFQGNSAPDKSGLPSDRFSAERTGGSVSTLTIQRTQQEDSAVYLCASSTGTGYEQYFGPGTRLTVT.

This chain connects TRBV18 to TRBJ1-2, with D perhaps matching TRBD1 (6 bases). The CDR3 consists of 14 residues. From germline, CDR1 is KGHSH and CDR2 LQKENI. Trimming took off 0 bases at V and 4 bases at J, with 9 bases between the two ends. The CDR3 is CASSPPGGGYGYTF. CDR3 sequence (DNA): TGTGCCAGCTCACCACCGGGAGGGGGCTATGGCTACACCTTC.

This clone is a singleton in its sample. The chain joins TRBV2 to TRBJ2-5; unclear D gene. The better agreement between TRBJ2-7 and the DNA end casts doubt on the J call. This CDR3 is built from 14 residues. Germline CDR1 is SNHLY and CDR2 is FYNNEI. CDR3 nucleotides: TGTGCCAGCAGTGAAGGGTTTTCCTCCTACGAGCAGTACTTC. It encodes CASSEGFSSYEQYF.

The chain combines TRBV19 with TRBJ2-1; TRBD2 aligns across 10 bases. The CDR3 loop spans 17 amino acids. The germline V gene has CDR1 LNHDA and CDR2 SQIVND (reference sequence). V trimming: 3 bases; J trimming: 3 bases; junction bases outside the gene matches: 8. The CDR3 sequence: CASSMIAGGVSYNEQFF. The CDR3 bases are TGTGCCAGTAGTATGATAGCGGGGGGCGTGAGCTACAATGAGCAGTTCTTC.